The 5 T cell receptor beta chains listed next were all sequenced from one sample in a study of read filtering for tumor transcriptome and immune sequencing. The library was built from about 400 ng RNA with molecular barcoded adaptors for alpha/delta and beta/gamma chains. TCRdb re-derived calls from the reads in MiXCR, one entry per CDR3 protein. The table has around 40,000 distinct CDR3 sequences, roughly 13% seen once; the top ten hold 27%. Sequencing was performed on a population of CD138-negative cells sorted from bone marrow. These receptors came from a donor aged 40 or older with multiple myeloma.

At least ten counts were recorded for this clonotype. The genes are TRBV21-1 and TRBJ2-7. TRBV21-1 is listed as a pseudogene. This CDR3 is 12 amino acids long. This chain's CDR3 is CASSSKAYEQYF. CDR3 in DNA: TGTGCCAGCAGCTCAAAAGCCTACGAGCAGTACTTC.

In the case of this clonotype: This likely stems from a read error, as it lies one base from a far larger clone. This chain uses TRBV14 with TRBJ1-1; no definite D call. CDR1 SGHDN and CDR2 FVKESK come from the germline V gene. The CDR3 contains 12 residues. The CDR3 nucleotides read TGTGCCAGCAGCCAAGCGAATTCACCCCCCCACTTT. It specifies CASSQANSPPHF.

About this clonotype itself: Given the absence of the conserved phenylalanine or tryptophan at the CDR3 end, a read error is likely. V gene TRBV2 combines with J gene TRBJ2-3, with 8 bases matching TRBD1. The length of the CDR3 is 14 residues. CDR1 is SNHLY and CDR2 is FYNNEI in the germline V gene. Losses at the gene ends were 2 bases for V and 9 bases for J; bases not matched to a gene: 7. The CDR3 DNA reads TGTGCCAGCAGTGAAATCAGCAGGGGGCTGACGCAGTATCCT. Translating gives CASSEISRGLTQYP.

This clonotype was detected ten times or more. This sequence joins TRBV27 and TRBJ2-3; D gene unclear. Germline CDR1 MNHEY, CDR2 SMNVEV (reference sequence). This CDR3 has 15 residues. With 1 base removed from V and 0 bases from J, the gap between germline ends came to 8 bases. In DNA, the CDR3 is TGTGCCAGCAGTTTATTACCATCTAGCACAGATACGCAGTATTTT. Translated: CASSLLPSSTDTQYF.

About this clonotype: This sequence may be a read error, since a much larger clone differs from it by one base. The CDR3 does not end in the conserved phenylalanine or tryptophan, so this is likely a read error. The chain uses TRBV27 and TRBJ2-7; D is unclear. The CDR3 is 14 amino acids. V gave up 10 bases and J gave up 0 bases, with 16 bases separating them. CDR1 is MNHEY, CDR2 SMNVEV, per germline (reference sequence). The CDR3 loop is CATRLAVSSYEQYS. In nucleotides, the CDR3 is TGTGCCACCCGACTTGCAGTCAGCTCCTACGAGCAGTACTCC.